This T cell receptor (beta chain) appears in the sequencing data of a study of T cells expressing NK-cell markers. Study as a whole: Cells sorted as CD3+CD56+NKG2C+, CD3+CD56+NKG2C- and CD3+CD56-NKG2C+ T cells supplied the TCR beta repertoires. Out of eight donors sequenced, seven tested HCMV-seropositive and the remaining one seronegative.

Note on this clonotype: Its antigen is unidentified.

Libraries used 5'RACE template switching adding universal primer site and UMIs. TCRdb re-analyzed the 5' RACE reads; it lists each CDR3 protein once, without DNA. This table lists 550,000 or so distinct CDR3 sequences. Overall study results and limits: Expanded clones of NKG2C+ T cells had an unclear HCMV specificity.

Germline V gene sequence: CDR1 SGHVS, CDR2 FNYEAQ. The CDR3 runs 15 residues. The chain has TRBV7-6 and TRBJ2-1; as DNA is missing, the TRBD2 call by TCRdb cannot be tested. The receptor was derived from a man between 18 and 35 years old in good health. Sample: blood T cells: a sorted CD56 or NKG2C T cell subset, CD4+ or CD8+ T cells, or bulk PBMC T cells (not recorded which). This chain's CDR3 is CASSLGGLAGGEQFF.